Detailed here is one TCR beta chain. Its antigen is still unknown. TCR beta cDNA libraries included unique molecular identifiers. One entry per CDR3 protein results from TCRdb running MiXCR on the PCR reads. The sample records about 560,000 distinct CDR3 sequences, roughly 45% being singletons. The germline V gene has CDR1 MGHRA and CDR2 YSYEKL. V lost 4 bases and J 0 bases, leaving 16 bases between the germline ends. This CDR3 is 17 amino acids long. This sample is drawn from a study of post-analysis software for immune sequencing data. At the level of the study: Disease trajectories encompassed relapsing-remitting, secondary progressive and progressive-relapsing multiple sclerosis.

Study observations and caveats: The normalized Chao1 diversity of multiple sclerosis patients was significantly lower than that of controls. Five TRBV segments, including TRBV5-6, TRBV5-1 and TRBV20-1, were more frequent in patients than controls.

This TCR was sampled from a girl aged 5-17 years with multiple sclerosis. Sequencing was carried out using blood. This chain connects TRBV4-1 to TRBJ1-3, with D possibly matching TRBD1 (6 bases). The CDR3: CASSLSDRPHSGNTIYF. CDR3 in DNA: TGCGCCAGCAGCCTCTCAGACAGGCCACACTCTGGAAACACCATATATTTT.